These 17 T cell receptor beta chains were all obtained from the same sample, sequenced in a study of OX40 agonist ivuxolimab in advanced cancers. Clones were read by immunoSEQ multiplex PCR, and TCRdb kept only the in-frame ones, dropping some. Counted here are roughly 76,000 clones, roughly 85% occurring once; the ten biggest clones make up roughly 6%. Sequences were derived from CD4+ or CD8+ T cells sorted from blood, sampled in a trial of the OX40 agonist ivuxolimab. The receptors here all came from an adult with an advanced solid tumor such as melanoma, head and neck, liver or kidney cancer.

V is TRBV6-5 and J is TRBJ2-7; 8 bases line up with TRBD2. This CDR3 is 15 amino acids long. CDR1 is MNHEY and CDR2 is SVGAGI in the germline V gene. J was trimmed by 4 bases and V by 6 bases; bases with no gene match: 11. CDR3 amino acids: CASSPRGSGGYEQYF. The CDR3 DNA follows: TGTGCCAGCAGCCCTCGAGGGAGCGGGGGTTACGAGCAGTACTTC.

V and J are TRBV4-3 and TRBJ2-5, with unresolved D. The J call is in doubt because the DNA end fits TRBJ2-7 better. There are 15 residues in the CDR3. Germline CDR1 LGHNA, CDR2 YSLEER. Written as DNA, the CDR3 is TGCGCCAGCAGCCAAGTTTTCGGCTTCAGCTACGAGCAGTACTTC. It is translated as CASSQVFGFSYEQYF.

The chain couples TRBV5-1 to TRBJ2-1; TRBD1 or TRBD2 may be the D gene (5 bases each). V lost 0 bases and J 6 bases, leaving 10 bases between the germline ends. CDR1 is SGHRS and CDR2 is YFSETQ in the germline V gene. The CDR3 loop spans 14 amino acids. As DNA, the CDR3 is TGCGCCAGCAGCTTGGGGGGGAGAATCAATGAGCAGTTCTTC. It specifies CASSLGGRINEQFF. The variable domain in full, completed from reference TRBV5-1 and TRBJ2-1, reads KAGVTQTPRYLIKTRGQQVTLSCSPISGHRSVSWYQQTPGQGLQFLFEYFSETQRNKGNFPGRFSGRQFSNSRSEMNVSTLELGDSALYLCASSLGGRINEQFFGPGTRLTVL.

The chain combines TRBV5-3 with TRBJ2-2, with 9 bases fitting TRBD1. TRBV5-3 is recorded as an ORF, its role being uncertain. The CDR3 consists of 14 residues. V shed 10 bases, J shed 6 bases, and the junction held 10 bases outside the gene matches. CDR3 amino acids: CAYRDRDFPGELFF. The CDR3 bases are TGTGCCTACCGGGACAGGGACTTTCCCGGGGAGCTGTTTTTT.

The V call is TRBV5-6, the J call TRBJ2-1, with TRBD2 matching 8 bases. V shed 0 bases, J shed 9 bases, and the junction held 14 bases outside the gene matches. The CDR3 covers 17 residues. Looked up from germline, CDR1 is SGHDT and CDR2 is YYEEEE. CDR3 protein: CASSLAGGAGVPSEQFF. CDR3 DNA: TGTGCCAGCAGCTTGGCCGGAGGAGCGGGAGTGCCCAGTGAGCAGTTCTTC. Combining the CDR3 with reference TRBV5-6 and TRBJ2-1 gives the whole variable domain DAGVTQSPTHLIKTRGQQVTLRCSPKSGHDTVSWYQQALGQGPQFIFQYYEEEERQRGNFPDRFSGHQFPNYSSELNVNALLLGDSALYLCASSLAGGAGVPSEQFFGPGTRLTVL.

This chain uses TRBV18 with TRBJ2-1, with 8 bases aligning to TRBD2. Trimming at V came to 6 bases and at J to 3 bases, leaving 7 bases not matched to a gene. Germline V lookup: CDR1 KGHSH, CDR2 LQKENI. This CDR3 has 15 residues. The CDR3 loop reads CASSPREGFYNEQFF. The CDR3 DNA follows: TGTGCCAGCTCTCCCCGGGAGGGGTTCTACAATGAGCAGTTCTTC.

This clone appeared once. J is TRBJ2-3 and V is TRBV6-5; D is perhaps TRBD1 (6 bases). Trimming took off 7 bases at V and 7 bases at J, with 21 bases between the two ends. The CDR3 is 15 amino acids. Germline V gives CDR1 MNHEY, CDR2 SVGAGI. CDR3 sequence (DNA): TGTGCCAGCATGGAAAGCTGGGGGCGAGGGTATACGCAGTATTTT. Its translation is CASMESWGRGYTQYF.

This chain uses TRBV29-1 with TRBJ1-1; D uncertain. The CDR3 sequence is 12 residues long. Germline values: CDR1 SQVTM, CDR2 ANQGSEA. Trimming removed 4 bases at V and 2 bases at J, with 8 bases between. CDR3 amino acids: CSVVDGNTEAFF. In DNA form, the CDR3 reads TGCAGCGTTGTTGACGGCAACACTGAAGCTTTCTTT.

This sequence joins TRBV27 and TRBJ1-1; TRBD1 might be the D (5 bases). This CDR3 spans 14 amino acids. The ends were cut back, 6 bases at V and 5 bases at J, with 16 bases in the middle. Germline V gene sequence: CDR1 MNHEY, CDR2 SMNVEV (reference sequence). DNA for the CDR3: TGTGCCAGCAGCAAGGCGGAGGGGAGGACTGAAGCTTTCTTT. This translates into CASSKAEGRTEAFF.

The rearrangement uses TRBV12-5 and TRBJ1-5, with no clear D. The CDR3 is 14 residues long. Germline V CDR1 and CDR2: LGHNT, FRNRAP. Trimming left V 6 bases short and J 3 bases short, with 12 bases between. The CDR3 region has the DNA TGTGCTAGTGGATCGAGGCGGAACAATCAGCCCCAGCATTTT. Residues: CASGSRRNNQPQHF.

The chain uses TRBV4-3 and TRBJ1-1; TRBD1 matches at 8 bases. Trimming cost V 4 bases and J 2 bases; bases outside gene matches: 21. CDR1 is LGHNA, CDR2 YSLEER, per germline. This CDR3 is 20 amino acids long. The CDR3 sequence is CASSPWTLGQEGPHNTEAFF. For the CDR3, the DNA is TGCGCCAGCAGCCCTTGGACCTTGGGACAGGAGGGCCCGCATAACACTGAAGCTTTCTTT.

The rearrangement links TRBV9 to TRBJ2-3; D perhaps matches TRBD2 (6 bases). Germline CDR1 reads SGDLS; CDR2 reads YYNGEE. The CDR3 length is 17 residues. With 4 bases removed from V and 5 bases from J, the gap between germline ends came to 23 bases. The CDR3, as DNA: TGTGCCAGCAGCCCGCAACTAGGCGGGACTCCTCTAGATACGCAGTATTTT. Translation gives CASSPQLGGTPLDTQYF.

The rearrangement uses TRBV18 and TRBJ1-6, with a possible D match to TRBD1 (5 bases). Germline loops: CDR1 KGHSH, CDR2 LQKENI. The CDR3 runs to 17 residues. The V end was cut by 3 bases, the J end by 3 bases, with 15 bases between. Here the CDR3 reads CASSPERGMNYNSPLHF. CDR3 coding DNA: TGTGCCAGCTCACCGGAGCGGGGGATGAACTATAATTCACCCCTCCACTTT.

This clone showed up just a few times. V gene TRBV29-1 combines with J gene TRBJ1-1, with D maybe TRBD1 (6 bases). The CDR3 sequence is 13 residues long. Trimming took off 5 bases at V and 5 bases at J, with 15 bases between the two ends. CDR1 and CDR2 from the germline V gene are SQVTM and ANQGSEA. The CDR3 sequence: CSVMPGGYTEAFF. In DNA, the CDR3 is TGCAGCGTTATGCCCGGGGGCTATACTGAAGCTTTCTTT.

The CDR3 is CASSLLAETGSLEQYF. The CDR3 DNA reads as TGTGCCAGCAGCTTGTTGGCAGAGACAGGGTCACTCGAGCAGTACTTC. The genes are TRBV5-8 and TRBJ2-7; TRBD1 matches at 7 bases. V shed 1 base and J 6 bases; nucleotides not matched to a gene: 13. The CDR3 sequence is 16 residues long. The germline CDR1 and CDR2 sequences are SGHTS and YDEGEE.

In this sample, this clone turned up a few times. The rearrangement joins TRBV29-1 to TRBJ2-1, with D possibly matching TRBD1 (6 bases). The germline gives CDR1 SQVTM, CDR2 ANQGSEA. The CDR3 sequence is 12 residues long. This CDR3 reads CEARGSYNEQFF. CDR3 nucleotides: TGCGAAGCCAGGGGCTCCTACAATGAGCAGTTCTTC.

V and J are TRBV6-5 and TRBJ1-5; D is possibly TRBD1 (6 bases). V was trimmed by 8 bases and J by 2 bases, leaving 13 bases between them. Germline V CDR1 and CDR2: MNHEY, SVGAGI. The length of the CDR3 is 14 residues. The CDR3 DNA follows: TGTGCCAGCCGAACGACAGGTGGCAATCAGCCCCAGCATTTT. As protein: CASRTTGGNQPQHF.